This T cell receptor (beta chain) is drawn from a study of identical twins (dated by TCRdb to 2015 to 2016). About the investigation overall: TCR alpha and beta repertoires from monozygotic twins, unrelated adults of various ages and cord blood were deep-sequenced to test whether fetal clonotypes persist. To rule out contamination, replicate twin experiments were performed at different times with different library preparation protocols.

Every donor in the study was a healthy Caucasian. Three pairs of female monozygotic twins, all aged about 18 to 30 years, made up the twin cohort. RNA for TCR libraries was isolated from peripheral blood mononuclear cells. Summary of the overall study and its limitations: Fewer insertions were carried by abundant cord blood beta clonotypes, a similar but weaker trend appeared in young adult naive repertoires, and no such trend appeared in memory repertoires. Compared with coincidental sharing between unrelated individuals, an excess of low generation-probability sequences was observed among out-of-frame TCR alpha sequences shared between twins. In monozygotic twins, out-of-frame TCR alpha sharing was systematically underestimated by recombination models, although the models agreed with sharing between unrelated individuals. In beta out-of-frame sequences, excess twin sharing was weaker, because having fewer shared sequences lowered the signal-to-noise ratio. Zero-insertion analyses could be partly confounded by invariant T cells such as MAIT and iNKT, although diverse VJ usage argued against such confounding for most clonotypes. Because the same donors could not be followed over many years, the conclusions depended on cross-sectional statistical analysis.

Trimming costs V 4 bases and J 5 bases, and their ends lie 12 bases apart. The CDR3 sequence holds 14 residues, the cysteine and phenylalanine included. Only CDR3 DNA is held: 42 bases, read in frame from base 1. Via the germline V gene (reference sequence), CDR1 is LGHDT and CDR2 YNNKEL. Comment on this clonotype: Its antigen remains undetermined. Base qualities are not provided; no much larger clone lies one nucleotide away.

Preparation of the library involved 5' RACE. The sequencing machine was an Illumina HiSeq 2000. Template switching introduced a universal primer binding site; the final cDNA contained a unique molecular identifier, enabling accurate counting of TCR cDNA molecules. First-strand cDNA for TCR alpha and beta chains was synthesized from specific primers in the conserved constant-segment region. To control for contamination, every cDNA library carried two barcodes: a SMART-Mk sample barcode plus Illumina barcodes. TruSeq adapter sequences, together with Illumina sample barcodes, were added in two successive PCR steps. The Illumina HiSeq platform was used with custom primers to sequence TCR alpha and beta cDNA libraries. Per the original workflow: Raw reads were processed with MiGEC to extract unique molecular identifiers, and MiXCR was used to determine CDR3 positions. Recombination models were inferred per individual with the repgenHMM and IGoR tools using an EM algorithm. Shared clonotypes were analyzed with the tcR package in R, and sharing was normalized by the product of cloneset sizes. To study raw recombination free of thymic and clonal selection effects, out-of-frame nonproductive sequences were analyzed. TCRdb ran its own pipeline on the public reads, namely fastp trimming at Q25 and MiXCR clone calling, and kept in-frame beta chains. A single entry per CDR3 protein holds the most common genes and DNA from its merged rows. The V and J calls were not made by the authors but by TCRdb's processing. A total of fewer than 900,000 distinct CDR3 sequences appear in this sample, roughly 20% of them only once. The biggest ten clones account for roughly 14% of the sample.

These data were also filed under a second study, of T cells expressing NK-cell markers. As the second publication notes: About eight donors provided sorted CD3+CD56+NKG2C+, CD3+CD56+NKG2C- and CD3+CD56-NKG2C+ T-cell subsets, whose TCR beta-chain repertoires were profiled. Of the eight sequenced donors, seven were found to be HCMV-seropositive and one was found to be HCMV-seronegative. To restrict sorting to alphabetaTCR-expressing T cells, an anti-gammadeltaTCR antibody was added in several experiments. In a handful of donors, the dominant CD3+CD56+NKG2C+ clonotypes were found to rank among the top 10 CD8+ clonotypes and to make up 1.0-7.0% of CD8+ T cells. Those dominant clonotypes were again the most abundant among CD3+CD56-NKG2C+ cells in several donors, at roughly 28.3-60.1%. It remained unclear whether the expanded NKG2C-expressing T cell clones were specific for HCMV antigens. Randomly selected healthy volunteers, three men and five women, were used as the eight sequenced donors. A commercial ELISA kit detecting HCMV-specific IgG in serum was used to determine HCMV serostatus. For over five donors, bulk peripheral blood T-cell repertoires were additionally sequenced from unsorted PBMC. MIGEC was used to demultiplex reads and group the reads by UMI, and MiTCR was used to assemble and quantify clonotypes. To exclude erroneous sequences, any TCR cDNA sequence not supported by at least two reads was discarded. The tcR package was used for downstream repertoire analysis, with clonotypes matched between fractions based on CDR3 nucleotide sequence plus V segment. VDJmatch was used to annotate antigen specificity against VDJdb, with one amino acid substitution allowed in CDR3.

Sequenced: PBMCs. Here the chain combines TRBV3-1 and TRBJ2-1; a tentative D match to TRBD2 spans 5 bases. This TCR derives from a woman younger than 35 in good health. The nucleotide sequence reads as follows: TGTGCCAGCAGCCTACTTAGCGCTAACAATGAGCAGTTCTTC. Protein translation: CASSLLSANNEQFF.